A single sample gave rise to the 8 T cell receptor beta chains below, sequenced in a study of cytomegalovirus exposure and HLA in healthy donors. The table came from immunoSEQ multiplex PCR; TCRdb's copy has only in-frame clones and leaves some out. Among 150,000 to 200,000 clones listed, roughly 96% were seen once. The sequenced material came from PBMCs. These receptors all come from a woman aged 18 to 35 in good health and CMV-seronegative.

This chain joins TRBV19 and TRBJ1-1, with D perhaps TRBD1 (5 bases). The CDR3 is 14 amino acids. In germline, CDR1 is LNHDA, CDR2 SQIVND (reference sequence). Trimming stripped 5 bases from V and 7 bases from J, with 17 bases between. CDR3 coding DNA: TGTGCCAGTAGTCTAGGGACTCCCTTTGGTGAAGCTTTCTTT. The encoded protein is CASSLGTPFGEAFF.

This chain uses TRBV5-8 with TRBJ2-7; 7 nucleotides agree with TRBD1. J gave up 4 bases and V 4 bases, and 14 bases lay outside the gene matches. Germline V gives CDR1 SGHTS, CDR2 YDEGEE. This CDR3 comprises 16 residues. The chain's CDR3 is CASSLDIRRQGYEQYF. The CDR3 region has the DNA TGTGCCAGCAGCCTTGATATCCGTCGACAGGGATACGAGCAGTACTTC.

Only one count was recorded for this clone. The CDR3 DNA sequence: TGTGCCAGCAGCTTGGGAGCTTGGAGGGCCTCCTACGAGCAGTACTTC. It yields the protein CASSLGAWRASYEQYF. The chain has TRBV5-4 and TRBJ2-7, with TRBD2 as a possible D gene (6 bases). Germline CDR1 SGHNT, CDR2 YYREEE (reference sequence). The CDR3 loop spans 16 amino acids. With 0 bases removed from V and 0 bases from J, the gap between germline ends came to 13 bases.

The V call is TRBV6-5, the J call TRBJ1-3; 9 bases match TRBD1. Per the germline V gene, CDR1 is MNHEY and CDR2 is SVGAGI. The CDR3 loop spans 16 amino acids. Germline trimming cut 4 bases from V and 0 bases from J; bases unmatched to any gene: 4. CDR3 DNA: TGTGCCAGCAGTTCCGGGACAGGGAACTCTGGAAACACCATATATTTT. Translated, it gives CASSSGTGNSGNTIYF.

This chain connects TRBV27 to TRBJ2-7; 10 positions match TRBD1. CDR3 length equals 15 residues. V shed 8 bases, J shed 4 bases, and the junction held 11 bases outside the gene matches. Germline lookup yields CDR1 MNHEY and CDR2 SMNVEV (reference sequence). CDR3 DNA sequence: TGTGCCAGCCGCTCATTTGGGACAGGGGCGTACGAGCAGTACTTC. Translating it yields CASRSFGTGAYEQYF.

This sequence joins TRBV3-1 (or the pseudogene TRBV3-2) and TRBJ2-7; D possibly corresponds to TRBD2 (6 bases). Trimming took off 8 bases at V and 13 bases at J, with 9 bases between the two ends. The CDR3 contains 8 residues. Germline lookup yields CDR1 LGHDT and CDR2 YNNKEL (reference sequence). CDR3 loop: CASGGFYF. The CDR3 bases are TGTGCCAGCGGGGGGTTCTACTTC.

The J gene is TRBJ2-3, the V gene TRBV7-2; D is undetermined. CDR1 is SGHTA, CDR2 FQGNSA, per germline. The CDR3 length is 12 residues. V gave up 1 base and J gave up 6 bases, with 5 bases separating them. The CDR3 loop reads CASSLVRDTQYF. The DNA for the CDR3 is TGTGCCAGCAGCTTAGTGAGGGATACGCAGTATTTT.

In its sample, this clone was seen once. This chain links TRBV7-2 with TRBJ1-1; 9 positions match TRBD1. CDR3 length: 17 amino acids. Per germline, CDR1 SGHTA and CDR2 FQGNSA. The junction had 11 bases not matched to a gene; V was cut back by 6 bases and J by 0 bases. The CDR3 DNA is TGTGCCAGCAGACAAGGGACAGGGCCTATTATGAACACTGAAGCTTTCTTT. Its protein product is CASRQGTGPIMNTEAFF.